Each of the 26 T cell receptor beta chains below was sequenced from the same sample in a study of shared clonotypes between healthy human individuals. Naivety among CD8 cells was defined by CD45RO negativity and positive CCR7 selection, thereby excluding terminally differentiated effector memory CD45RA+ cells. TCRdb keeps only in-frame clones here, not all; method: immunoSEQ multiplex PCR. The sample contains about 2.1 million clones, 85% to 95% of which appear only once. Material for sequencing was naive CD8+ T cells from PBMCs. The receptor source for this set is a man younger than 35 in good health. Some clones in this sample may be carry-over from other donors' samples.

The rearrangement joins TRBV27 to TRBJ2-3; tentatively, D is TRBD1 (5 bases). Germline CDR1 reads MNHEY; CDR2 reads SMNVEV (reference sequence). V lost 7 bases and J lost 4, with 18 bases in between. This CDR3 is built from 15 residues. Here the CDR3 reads CASTLSWGGADTQYF. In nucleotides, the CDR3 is TGTGCCAGCACCCTATCCTGGGGCGGCGCAGATACGCAGTATTTT.

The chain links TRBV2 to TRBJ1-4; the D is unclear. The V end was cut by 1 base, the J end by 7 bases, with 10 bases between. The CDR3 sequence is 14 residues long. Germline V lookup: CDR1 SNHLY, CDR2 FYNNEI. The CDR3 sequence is CASSEGRLGEKLFF. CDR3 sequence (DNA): TGTGCCAGCAGTGAAGGTAGACTGGGTGAAAAACTGTTTTTT.

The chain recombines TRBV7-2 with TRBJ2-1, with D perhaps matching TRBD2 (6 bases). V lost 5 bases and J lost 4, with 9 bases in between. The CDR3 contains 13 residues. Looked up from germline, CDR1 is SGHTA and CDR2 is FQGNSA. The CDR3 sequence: CASSADYYNEQFF. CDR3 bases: TGTGCCAGCAGCGCGGACTATTACAATGAGCAGTTCTTC.

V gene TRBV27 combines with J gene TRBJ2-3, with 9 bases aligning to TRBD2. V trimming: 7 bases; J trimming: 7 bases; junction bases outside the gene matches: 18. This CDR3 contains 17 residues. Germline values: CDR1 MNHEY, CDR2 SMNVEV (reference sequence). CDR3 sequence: CASKEKAAGGLTYTQYF. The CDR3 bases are TGTGCCAGCAAAGAGAAGGCAGCGGGAGGCCTCACGTATACGCAGTATTTT.

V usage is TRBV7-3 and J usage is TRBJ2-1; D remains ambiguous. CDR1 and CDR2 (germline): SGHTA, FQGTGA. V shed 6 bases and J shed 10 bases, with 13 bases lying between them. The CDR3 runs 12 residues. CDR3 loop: CASSEYGHEQFF. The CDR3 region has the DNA TGTGCCAGCAGTGAATACGGTCACGAGCAGTTCTTC. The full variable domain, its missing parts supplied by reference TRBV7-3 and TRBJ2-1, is GAGVSQTPSNKVTEKGKYVELRCDPISGHTALYWYRQSLGQGPEFLIYFQGTGAADDSGLPNDRFFAVRPEGSVSTLKIQRTERGDSAVYLCASSEYGHEQFFGPGTRLTVL.

The chain's CDR3 is CASRNYGYTF. As DNA, the CDR3 is TGTGCCAGCAGAAACTATGGCTACACCTTC. The V and J genes are TRBV6-5 and TRBJ1-2; no definite D call. With 6 bases removed from V and 2 bases from J, the gap between germline ends came to 1 base. Germline V gives CDR1 MNHEY, CDR2 SVGAGI. The CDR3 has 10 residues.

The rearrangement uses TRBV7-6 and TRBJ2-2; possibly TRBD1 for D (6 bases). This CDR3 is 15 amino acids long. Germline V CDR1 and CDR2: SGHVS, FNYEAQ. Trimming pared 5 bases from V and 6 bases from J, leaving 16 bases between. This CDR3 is CASSHPAGAAGELFF. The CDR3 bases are TGTGCCAGCAGCCACCCTGCAGGGGCGGCCGGGGAGCTGTTTTTT. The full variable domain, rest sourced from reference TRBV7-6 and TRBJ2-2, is GAGVSQSPRYKVTKRGQDVALRCDPISGHVSLYWYRQALGQGPEFLTYFNYEAQQDKSGLPNDRFSAERPEGSISTLTIQRTEQRDSAMYRCASSHPAGAAGELFFGEGSRLTVL.

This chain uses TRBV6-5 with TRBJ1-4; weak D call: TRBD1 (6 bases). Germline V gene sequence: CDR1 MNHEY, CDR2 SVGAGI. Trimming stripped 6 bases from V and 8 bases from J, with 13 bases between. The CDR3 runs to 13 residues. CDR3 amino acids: CASRGGVREKLFF. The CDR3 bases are TGTGCCAGCAGGGGGGGCGTGAGGGAAAAACTGTTTTTT.

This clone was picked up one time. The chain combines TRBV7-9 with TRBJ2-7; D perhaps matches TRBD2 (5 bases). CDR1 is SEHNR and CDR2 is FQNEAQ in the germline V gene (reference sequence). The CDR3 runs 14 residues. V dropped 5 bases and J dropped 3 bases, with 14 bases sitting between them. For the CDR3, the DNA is TGTGCCAGCAGCCGAGGTGGGAGTGTCTACGAGCAGTACTTC. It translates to CASSRGGSVYEQYF.

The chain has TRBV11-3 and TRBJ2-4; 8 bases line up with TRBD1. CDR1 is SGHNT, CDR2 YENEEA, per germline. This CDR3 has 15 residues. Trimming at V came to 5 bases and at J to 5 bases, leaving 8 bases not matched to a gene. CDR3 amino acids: CASSGSGQGENIQYF. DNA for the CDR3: TGTGCCAGCAGCGGGTCCGGACAGGGCGAAAACATTCAGTACTTC. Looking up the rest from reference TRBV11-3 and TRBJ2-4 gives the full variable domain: EAGVVQSPRYKIIEKKQPVAFWCNPISGHNTLYWYLQNLGQGPELLIRYENEEAVDDSQLPKDRFSAERLKGVDSTLKIQPAELGDSAVYLCASSGSGQGENIQYFGAGTRLSVL.

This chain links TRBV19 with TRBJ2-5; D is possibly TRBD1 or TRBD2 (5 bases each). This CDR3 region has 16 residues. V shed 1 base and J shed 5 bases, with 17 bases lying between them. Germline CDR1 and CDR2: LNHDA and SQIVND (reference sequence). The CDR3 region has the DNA TGTGCCAGTAGTATAGGGTCAGGGCCGAGGGTGGAGACCCAGTACTTC. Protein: CASSIGSGPRVETQYF.

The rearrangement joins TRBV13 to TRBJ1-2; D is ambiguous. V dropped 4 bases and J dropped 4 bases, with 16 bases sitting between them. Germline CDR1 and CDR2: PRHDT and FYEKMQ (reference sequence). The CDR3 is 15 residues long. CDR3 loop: CASSSNQEPRYGYTF. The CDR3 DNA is TGTGCCAGCAGCTCAAACCAGGAACCCCGCTATGGCTACACCTTC.

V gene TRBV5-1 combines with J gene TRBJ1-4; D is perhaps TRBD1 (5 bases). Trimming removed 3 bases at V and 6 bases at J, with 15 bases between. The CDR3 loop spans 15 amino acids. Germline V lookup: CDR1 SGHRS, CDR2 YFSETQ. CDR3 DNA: TGCGCCAGCAGCTGGGGGAGGGGTCCTCATGAAAAACTGTTTTTT. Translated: CASSWGRGPHEKLFF.

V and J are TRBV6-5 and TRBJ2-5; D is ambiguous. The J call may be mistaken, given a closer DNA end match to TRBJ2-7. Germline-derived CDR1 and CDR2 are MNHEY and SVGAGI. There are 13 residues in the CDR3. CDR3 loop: CASSNWSSYEQYF. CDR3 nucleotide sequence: TGTGCCAGCAGTAATTGGTCCTCCTACGAGCAGTACTTC.

The chain's CDR3 is CASSFRSDQPQGNTIYF. DNA for the CDR3: TGTGCCAGCAGTTTTCGGTCGGATCAACCCCAGGGAAACACCATATATTTT. This chain connects TRBV27 to TRBJ1-3; D uncertain. Germline V gene sequence: CDR1 MNHEY, CDR2 SMNVEV (reference sequence). This CDR3 is 17 amino acids long. The ends were cut back, 3 bases at V and 4 bases at J, with 19 bases in the middle.

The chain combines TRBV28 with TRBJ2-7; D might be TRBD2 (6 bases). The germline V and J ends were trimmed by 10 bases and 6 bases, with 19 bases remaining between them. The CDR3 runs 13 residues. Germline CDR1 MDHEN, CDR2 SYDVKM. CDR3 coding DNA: TGTGCCAACCGAAGGGCGGGGAGTGGCGAGCAGTACTTC. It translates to CANRRAGSGEQYF.

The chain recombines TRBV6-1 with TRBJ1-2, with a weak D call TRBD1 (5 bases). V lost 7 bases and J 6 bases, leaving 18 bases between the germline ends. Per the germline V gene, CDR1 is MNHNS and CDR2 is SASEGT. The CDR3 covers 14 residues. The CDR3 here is CASIDWAGSDGYTF. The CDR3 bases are TGTGCCAGCATTGACTGGGCAGGGTCTGATGGCTACACCTTC.

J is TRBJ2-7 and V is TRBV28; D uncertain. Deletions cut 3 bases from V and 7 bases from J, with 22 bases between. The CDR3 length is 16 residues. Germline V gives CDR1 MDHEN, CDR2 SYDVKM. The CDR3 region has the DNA TGTGCCAGCAGTTTGGAAGGTTCCACGGTGCCTTGGGAGCAGTACTTC. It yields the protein CASSLEGSTVPWEQYF.

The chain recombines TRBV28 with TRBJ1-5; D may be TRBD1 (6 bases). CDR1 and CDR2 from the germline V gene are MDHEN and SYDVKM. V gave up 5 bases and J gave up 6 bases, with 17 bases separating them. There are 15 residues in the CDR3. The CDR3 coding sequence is TGTGCCAGCAGTCCAAGGACAGATCTGCGTCAGCCCCAGCATTTT. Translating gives CASSPRTDLRQPQHF.

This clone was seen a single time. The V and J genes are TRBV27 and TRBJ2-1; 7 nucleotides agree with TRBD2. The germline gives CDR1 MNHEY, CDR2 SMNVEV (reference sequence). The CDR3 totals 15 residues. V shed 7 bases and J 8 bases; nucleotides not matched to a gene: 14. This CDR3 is CASMPWAGDIDEQFF. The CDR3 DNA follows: TGTGCCAGCATGCCCTGGGCGGGAGATATCGATGAGCAGTTCTTC.

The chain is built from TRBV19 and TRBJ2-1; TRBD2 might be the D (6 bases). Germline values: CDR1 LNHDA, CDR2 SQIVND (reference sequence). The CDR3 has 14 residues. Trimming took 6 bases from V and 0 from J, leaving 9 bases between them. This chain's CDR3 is CASRWRGSYNEQFF. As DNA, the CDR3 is TGTGCCAGTAGGTGGCGGGGCTCCTACAATGAGCAGTTCTTC.

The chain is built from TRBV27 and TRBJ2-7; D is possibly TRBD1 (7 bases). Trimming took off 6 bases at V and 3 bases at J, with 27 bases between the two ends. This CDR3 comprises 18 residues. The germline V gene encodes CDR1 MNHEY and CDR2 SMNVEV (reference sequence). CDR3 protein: CASSLYRTGGSAGYEQYF. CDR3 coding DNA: TGTGCCAGCAGCCTCTACAGGACAGGAGGGTCCGCTGGCTACGAGCAGTACTTC.

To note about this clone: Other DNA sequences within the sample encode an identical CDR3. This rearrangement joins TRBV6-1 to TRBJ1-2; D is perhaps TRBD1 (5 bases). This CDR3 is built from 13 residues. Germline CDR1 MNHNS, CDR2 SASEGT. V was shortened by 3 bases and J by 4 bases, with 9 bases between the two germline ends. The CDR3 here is CASSERGSYGYTF. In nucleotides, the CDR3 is TGTGCCAGCAGTGAGCGGGGGTCCTATGGCTACACCTTC.

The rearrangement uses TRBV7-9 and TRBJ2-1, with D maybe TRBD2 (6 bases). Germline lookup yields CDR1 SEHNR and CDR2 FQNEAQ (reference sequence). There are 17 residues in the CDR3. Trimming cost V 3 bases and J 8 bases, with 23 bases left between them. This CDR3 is CASSFLLLITGVDEQFF. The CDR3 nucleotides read TGTGCCAGCAGCTTCCTTTTGCTTATTACGGGAGTAGATGAGCAGTTCTTC.

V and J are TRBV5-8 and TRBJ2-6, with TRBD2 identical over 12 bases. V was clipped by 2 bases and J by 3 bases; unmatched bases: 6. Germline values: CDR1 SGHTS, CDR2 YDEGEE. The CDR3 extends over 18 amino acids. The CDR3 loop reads CASSLLAGGFDGANVLTF. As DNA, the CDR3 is TGTGCCAGCAGCTTACTAGCGGGAGGTTTTGATGGGGCCAACGTCCTGACTTTC.

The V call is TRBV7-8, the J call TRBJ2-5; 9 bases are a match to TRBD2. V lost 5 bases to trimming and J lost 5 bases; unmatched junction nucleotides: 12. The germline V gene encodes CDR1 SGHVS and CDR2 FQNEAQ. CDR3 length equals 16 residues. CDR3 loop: CASSPPVSGRGETQYF. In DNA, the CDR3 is TGTGCCAGCAGCCCCCCGGTTAGCGGGAGAGGGGAGACCCAGTACTTC.